Listed below are T cell receptor beta chains from one sample, sequenced in a study of human T cells and chemical hapten exposure. TCRdb passed the RACE reads through MiXCR, listing each CDR3 protein once. The sample contains some 110,000 distinct CDR3 sequences, around 12% of which appear only once. The source material was whole blood, sampled in connection with sensitization to the hapten diphenylcyclopropenone (DPC). These receptors were obtained from a woman between 50 and 59 years old with alopecia areata. Some clones in this sample may be carry-over from other donors' samples. Both conserved end residues are trimmed from each CDR3.

v_call | cdr3_aa
TRBV2 | ASSVWGQGPREQF
TRBV25-1 | ASSPSGYEQY
TRBV19 | ASAPGPYEQY
TRBV7-9 | ASSLAPGTASNYGYT
TRBV6-5 | ASSYAQRGVNGELF
TRBV5-1 | ASSQTSGSATQY
TRBV7-8 | ASTRSRGQFRHNSPLH
TRBV11-2 | ASSLRGDSYEQY
TRBV24-1 | ATSDLGGSDTDTQY
TRBV7-6 | ASSSDRTAAGELF
TRBV11-2 | ASSRAGTGVTGELF
TRBV6-6 | ASIHSWEQETQY
TRBV6-1 | ASSESDTYNSPLH
TRBV11-2 | ASSLDWGLITDTQY
TRBV28 | ASRKQGSGTEAF
TRBV5-6 | ASSLWEGVDGYT
TRBV4-2 | ASSQEQGIYTGELF
TRBV7-9 | ATASNTEAF
TRBV18 | ASSPIEDQPQH
TRBV7-2 | ASSQALAAYGYT
TRBV5-1 | ASSLEAGSNQETQY
TRBV7-2 | ASSLQSSTPETQY
TRBV3-1 | ASQRNFRGTEAF
TRBV7-2 | ASSLVQYLGLF
TRBV2 | ASSDQGTAGTEAF
TRBV28 | AMRPGNNNEQF
TRBV7-9 | ASSPRKYTIY
TRBV28 | ASSLAGFVTDTQY
TRBV28 | ASSFPRAGSEQY
TRBV2 | ASRYDRGGNSPLH
TRBV7-2 | ASSPTGNTGETQY
TRBV4-1 | ASRQGLSGELF
TRBV29-1 | SVSRGSGPYEQY
TRBV18 | ASSSSGTSGVSTDTQY
TRBV6-5 | ASSPLGSYNEQF
TRBV18 | ASSPLVGKPSGEAF
TRBV3-1 | ASSQIFGQGGTGELF
TRBV6-5 | ASSSRTGWNSVYEQY
TRBV6-2/TRBV6-3 | ASSNPPGTSVDEQY
TRBV18 | ASSTGRMNTEAF
TRBV4-3 | ASSQVQRGPSGNTIY